Here is one T cell receptor (beta chain) with its context. What it binds is unknown. The record originates from a study of cytotoxic CD8 clonotypes in ibrutinib-treated CLL. Germline V gene lookup returns CDR1 GTSNPN and CDR2 SVGIG (reference sequence). This CDR3 comprises 13 residues. V was pared by 3 bases and J by 0 bases, with 9 bases between. General study results and limits: Clonality (at baseline) was higher than in age-matched healthy donors and tracked circulating CD8+ T-cell counts.

Generated by immunoSEQ multiplex PCR, the TCRdb table keeps only in-frame clones and is missing some. This table holds almost 250,000 clones, less than 75% found once. The sequence came from a human donor with chronic lymphocytic leukemia. Sequencing used PBMCs, obtained after 24 months of ibrutinib treatment. The rearrangement joins TRBV30 to TRBJ2-7; TRBD2 might be the D (5 bases). As DNA, the CDR3 is TGTGCCTGGAGACGAGGGCTCTCCTACGAGCAGTACTTC. Residues: CAWRRGLSYEQYF.